This is a list of T cell receptor beta chains from one sample in a study of metastatic and nonmetastatic thyroid tumors. TCRdb re-called clones via MiXCR from the PCR reads. The sample yields roughly 50,000 clones, approximately 20% seen once. Specimen: blood. The receptors were sampled from a male donor with papillary thyroid cancer or a benign thyroid nodule (not recorded which). Some clones in this sample may be carry-over from other donors' samples. CDR3s include the opening cysteine and the closing phenylalanine or tryptophan. The D gene is left open where the match is weak. Clone size is given for some rows only: seen once, a few or many times, or a class if the clone is expanded.

v_gene	j_gene	d_gene	abundance	CDR3aa	CDR3nt
TRBV6-1	TRBJ2-5	NA	NA	CASSEAVGGQGTQYF	TGTGCCAGCAGTGAGGCGGTGGGGGGCCAAGGGACCCAGTACTTC
TRBV28	TRBJ2-3	TRBD1	few	CASTPGTGGRNTQYF	TGTGCCAGCACCCCTGGGACAGGGGGCCGTAATACGCAGTATTTT
TRBV4-1	TRBJ2-7	NA	many	CASRPLHRVEDPYEQYF	TGCGCCAGCAGGCCCCTCCACAGGGTGGAGGACCCCTACGAGCAGTACTTC
TRBV12-3/TRBV12-4	TRBJ1-1	TRBD1	NA	CASSGTGSFTEAFF	TGTGCCAGCAGCGGGACAGGGAGCTTTACTGAAGCTTTCTTT
TRBV20-1	TRBJ2-7	TRBD2	many	CSARDPGLAYEQYF	TGCAGTGCTAGAGATCCGGGACTAGCCTACGAGCAGTACTTC
TRBV3-1	TRBJ2-1	TRBD2	once	CASSHWGTSGGEQFF	TGTGCCAGCAGCCATTGGGGCACTAGCGGGGGCGAGCAGTTCTTC
TRBV20-1	TRBJ2-2	TRBD1	few	CSARDPGTGDTGELFF	TGCAGTGCTAGAGATCCCGGGACAGGGGACACCGGGGAGCTGTTTTTT
TRBV6-6	TRBJ2-3	NA	medium-sized	CASSSLGGGSGTDTQYF	TGTGCCAGCAGTTCACTCGGGGGCGGGTCCGGCACAGATACGCAGTATTTT
TRBV28	TRBJ1-6	NA	NA	CASSSGENLRF	TGTGCCAGCAGTTCAGGAGAGAATCTTCGCTTT
TRBV6-1	TRBJ1-5	NA	many	CASSMQGRGGNQPQHF	TGTGCCAGCAGTATGCAGGGAAGGGGCGGCAATCAGCCCCAGCATTTT
TRBV24-1	TRBJ2-3	NA	many	CATRGAGEADTQYF	TGTGCCACCAGGGGGGCGGGAGAGGCAGATACGCAGTATTTT
TRBV7-8	TRBJ2-7	NA	NA	CASILTSGLIGATYEQYF	TGTGCCAGCATCTTAACGTCGGGGCTTATCGGGGCGACCTACGAGCAGTACTTC
TRBV2	TRBJ2-7	NA	many	CASTGAYEQYF	TGTGCCAGCACAGGGGCCTACGAGCAGTACTTC
TRBV4-1	TRBJ1-3	NA	many	CASSQKGGGNTIYF	TGCGCCAGCAGCCAAAAGGGGGGTGGAAACACCATATATTTT
TRBV9	TRBJ2-7	NA	few	CASSIGWDQAYEQYF	TGTGCCAGCAGCATAGGGTGGGACCAGGCCTACGAGCAGTACTTC
TRBV5-1	TRBJ2-5	TRBD1	many	CASSLEGGAETQYF	TGCGCCAGCAGCTTGGAAGGGGGCGCAGAGACCCAGTACTTC
TRBV10-1	TRBJ2-1	NA	many	CASSETGRNNEQFF	TGCGCCAGCAGTGAGACTGGGCGGAACAATGAGCAGTTCTTC
TRBV6-5	TRBJ2-7	NA	few	CASSYEAGGVRGQYF	TGTGCCAGCAGTTACGAGGCCGGAGGGGTTCGAGGGCAGTACTTC
TRBV15	TRBJ1-5	NA	many	CATSRDLVGGQPQHF	TGTGCCACCAGCAGAGATTTAGTTGGGGGACAGCCCCAGCATTTT
TRBV3-1	TRBJ2-2	NA	many	CASRSGRGGDTGELFF	TGTGCCAGCAGATCCGGTAGGGGGGGCGACACCGGGGAGCTGTTTTTT
TRBV20-1	TRBJ2-1	TRBD1	NA	CSAPRDRHYNEQFF	TGCAGTGCTCCGAGGGACAGACACTACAATGAGCAGTTCTTC
TRBV6-1	TRBJ2-7	NA	many	CASSEIRGSYEQYF	TGTGCCAGCAGTGAAATTCGGGGATCCTACGAGCAGTACTTC
TRBV6-1	TRBJ1-6	NA	medium-sized	CASSEFGGITYNSPLHF	TGTGCCAGCAGTGAATTCGGGGGGATCACCTATAATTCACCCCTCCACTTT
TRBV6-1	TRBJ2-3	NA	many	CASSGGRGGDTQYF	TGTGCCAGCAGCGGGGGTAGGGGGGGAGATACGCAGTATTTT
TRBV20-1	TRBJ2-7	TRBD2	NA	CSASGASGRAYEQYF	TGCAGTGCTAGCGGGGCTAGCGGGAGGGCCTACGAGCAGTACTTC
TRBV6-1	TRBJ1-4	NA	many	CASSDASRVEKLFF	TGTGCCAGCAGTGACGCGTCGAGGGTCGAAAAACTGTTTTTT
TRBV7-6	TRBJ2-5	TRBD1	NA	CASSLARVFGTGMEETQYF	TGTGCCAGCAGCTTAGCCAGGGTCTTCGGGACAGGGATGGAAGAGACCCAGTACTTC
TRBV15	TRBJ1-4	TRBD1	many	CATSTYRGQYEKLFF	TGTGCCACCAGCACCTACAGGGGGCAGTATGAAAAACTGTTTTTT
TRBV20-1	TRBJ2-5	TRBD1	many	CSARVQGALGVATTPLGTQYF	TGCAGTGCTAGAGTTCAGGGGGCGTTAGGAGTGGCTACCACCCCCCTAGGGACCCAGTACTTC
TRBV11-2	TRBJ2-3	NA	few	CASSAGDGVTQYF	TGTGCCAGCAGCGCCGGGGACGGGGTAACGCAGTATTTT
TRBV7-3	TRBJ2-2	TRBD1	NA	CASSPGTGGTGELFF	TGTGCCAGCAGCCCAGGGACAGGTGGGACCGGGGAGCTGTTTTTT
TRBV6-1	TRBJ2-1	NA	many	CASSEFPGMMYNEQFF	TGTGCCAGCAGTGAATTCCCAGGGATGATGTACAATGAGCAGTTCTTC
TRBV10-1	TRBJ2-1	TRBD2	many	CASSESVLAGENEQFF	TGCGCCAGCAGTGAGTCGGTGCTAGCGGGAGAGAATGAGCAGTTCTTC
TRBV5-4	TRBJ1-2	NA	NA	CASSFVDSSNYGYTF	TGTGCCAGCAGCTTTGTGGACAGCAGTAACTATGGCTACACCTTC
TRBV12-3/TRBV12-4	TRBJ2-1	TRBD2	many	CASSLVGGPGDEQFF	TGTGCCAGCAGTTTAGTGGGAGGGCCCGGCGATGAGCAGTTCTTC
TRBV29-1	TRBJ1-2	TRBD1	many	CGTPRQGDYGYTF	TGCGGGACCCCCAGACAGGGAGACTATGGCTACACCTTC
TRBV24-1	TRBJ2-3	TRBD1	many	CATSDPGQTSTDTQYF	TGTGCCACCAGTGACCCGGGACAGACCAGCACAGATACGCAGTATTTT
TRBV20-1	TRBJ2-7	TRBD2	NA	CSASKAGVRDEQYF	TGCAGTGCTAGTAAAGCGGGAGTACGAGACGAGCAGTACTTC
TRBV24-1	TRBJ2-5	TRBD1	NA	CATSEWDREGETQYF	TGTGCCACCAGTGAGTGGGACAGGGAAGGGGAGACCCAGTACTTC
TRBV12-3/TRBV12-4	TRBJ1-4	TRBD1	few	CASSLGTGRVTNEKLSF	TGTGCCAGCAGTTTAGGGACAGGGAGGGTAACTAATGAAAAACTGTCTTTT
TRBV6-1	TRBJ2-1	NA	NA	CASSQGTESYNEQFF	TGTGCCAGCAGTCAGGGGACGGAGTCCTACAATGAGCAGTTCTTC
TRBV7-2	TRBJ2-5	NA	many	CASSRGQEGTQYF	TGTGCCAGCAGCCGTGGACAGGAGGGGACCCAGTACTTC
TRBV6-1	TRBJ2-2	TRBD1	NA	CASSERDRGWAGELFF	TGTGCCAGCAGTGAGAGGGACAGAGGATGGGCCGGGGAGCTGTTTTTT
TRBV20-1	TRBJ2-3	TRBD1	many	CSAREAWDRSSTDTQYF	TGCAGTGCTAGGGAGGCCTGGGACAGGTCGTCCACAGATACGCAGTATTTT
TRBV3-1	TRBJ2-4	NA	NA	CASSQTSKGNIQYF	TGTGCCAGCAGCCAAACCTCCAAGGGGAACATTCAGTACTTC